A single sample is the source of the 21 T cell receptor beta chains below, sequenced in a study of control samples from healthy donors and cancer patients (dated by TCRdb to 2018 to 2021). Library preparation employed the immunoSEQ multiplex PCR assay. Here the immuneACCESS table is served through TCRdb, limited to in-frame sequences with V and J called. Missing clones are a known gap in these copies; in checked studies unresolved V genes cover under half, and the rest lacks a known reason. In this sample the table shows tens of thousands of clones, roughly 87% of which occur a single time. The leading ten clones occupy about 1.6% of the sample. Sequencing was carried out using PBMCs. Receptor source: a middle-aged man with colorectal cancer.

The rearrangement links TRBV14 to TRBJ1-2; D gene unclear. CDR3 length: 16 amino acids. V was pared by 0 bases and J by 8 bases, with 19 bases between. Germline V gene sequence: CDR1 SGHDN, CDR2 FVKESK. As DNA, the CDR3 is TGTGCCAGCAGCCAAGATATTAGTTGGTCCCGAAACGGCTACACCTTC. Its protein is CASSQDISWSRNGYTF.

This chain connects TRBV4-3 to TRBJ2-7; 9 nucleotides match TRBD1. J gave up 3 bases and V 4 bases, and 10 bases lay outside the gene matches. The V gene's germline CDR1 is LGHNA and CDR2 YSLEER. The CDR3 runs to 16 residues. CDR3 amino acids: CASSPVRDREYYEQYF. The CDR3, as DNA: TGCGCCAGCAGCCCTGTCCGGGACAGGGAGTACTACGAGCAGTACTTC.

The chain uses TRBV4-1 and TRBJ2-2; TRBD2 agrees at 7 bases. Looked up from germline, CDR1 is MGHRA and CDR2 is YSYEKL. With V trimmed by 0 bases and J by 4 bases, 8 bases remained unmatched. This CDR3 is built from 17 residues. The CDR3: CASSQDSQRDSTGELFF. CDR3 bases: TGCGCCAGCAGCCAAGACTCCCAGCGGGATTCCACCGGGGAGCTGTTTTTT.

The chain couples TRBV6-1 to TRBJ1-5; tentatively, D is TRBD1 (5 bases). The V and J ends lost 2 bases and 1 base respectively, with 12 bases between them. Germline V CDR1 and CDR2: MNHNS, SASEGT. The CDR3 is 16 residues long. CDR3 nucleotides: TGTGCCAGCAGTGAATGGGTGGGGGACAGCAATCAGCCCCAGCATTTT. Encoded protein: CASSEWVGDSNQPQHF.

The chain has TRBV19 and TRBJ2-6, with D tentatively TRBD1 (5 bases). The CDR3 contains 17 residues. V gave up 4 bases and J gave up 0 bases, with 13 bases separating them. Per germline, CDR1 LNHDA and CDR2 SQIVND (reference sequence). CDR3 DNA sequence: TGTGCCAGTAGTAATCGTCAGGGCCACTCTGGGGCCAACGTCCTGACTTTC. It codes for CASSNRQGHSGANVLTF.

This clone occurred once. CDR3 sequence reads: CASSELTGVNEAFF. The CDR3 nucleotides read TGTGCCAGCAGTGAATTAACAGGTGTTAATGAAGCTTTCTTT. The V and J genes are TRBV6-1 and TRBJ1-1; weak D call: TRBD1 (5 bases). From germline, CDR1 is MNHNS and CDR2 SASEGT. Trimming took 2 bases from V and 7 from J, leaving 14 bases between them. CDR3 size: 14 residues.

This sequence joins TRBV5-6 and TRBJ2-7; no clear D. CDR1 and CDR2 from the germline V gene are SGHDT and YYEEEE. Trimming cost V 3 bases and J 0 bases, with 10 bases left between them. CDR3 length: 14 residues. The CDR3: CASSSWWGSYEQYF. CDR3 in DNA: TGTGCCAGCAGCTCATGGTGGGGCTCCTACGAGCAGTACTTC.

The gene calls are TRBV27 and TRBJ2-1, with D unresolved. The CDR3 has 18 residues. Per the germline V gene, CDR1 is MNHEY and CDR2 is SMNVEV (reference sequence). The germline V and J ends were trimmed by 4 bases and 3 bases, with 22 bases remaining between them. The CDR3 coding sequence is TGTGCCAGCAGTTCAATATCCCCCTTAGCAGAGAACTACAATGAGCAGTTCTTC. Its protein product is CASSSISPLAENYNEQFF.

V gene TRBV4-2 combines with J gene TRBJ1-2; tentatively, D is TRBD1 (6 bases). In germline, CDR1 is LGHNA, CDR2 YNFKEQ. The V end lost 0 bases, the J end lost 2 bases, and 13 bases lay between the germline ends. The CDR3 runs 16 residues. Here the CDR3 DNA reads TGTGCCAGCAGCCAAGAACAGGGAGTTCACAACTATGGCTACACCTTC. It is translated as CASSQEQGVHNYGYTF.

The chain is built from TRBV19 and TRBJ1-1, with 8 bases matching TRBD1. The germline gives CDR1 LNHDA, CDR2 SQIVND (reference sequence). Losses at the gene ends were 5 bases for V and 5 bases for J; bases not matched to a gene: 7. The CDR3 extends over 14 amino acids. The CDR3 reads CASSAQGARTEAFF. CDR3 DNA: TGTGCCAGTAGTGCGCAGGGGGCGCGAACTGAAGCTTTCTTT.

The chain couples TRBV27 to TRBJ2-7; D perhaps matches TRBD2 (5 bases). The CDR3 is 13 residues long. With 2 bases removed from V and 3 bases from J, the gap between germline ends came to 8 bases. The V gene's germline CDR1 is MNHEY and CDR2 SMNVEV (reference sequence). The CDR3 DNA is TGTGCCAGCAGTTTAGAGGGCAACTACGAGCAGTACTTC. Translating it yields CASSLEGNYEQYF.

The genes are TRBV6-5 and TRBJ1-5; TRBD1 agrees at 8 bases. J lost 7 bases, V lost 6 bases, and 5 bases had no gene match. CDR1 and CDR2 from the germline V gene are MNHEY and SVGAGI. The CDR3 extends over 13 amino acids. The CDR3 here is CASSTGGRQPQHF. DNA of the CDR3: TGTGCCAGCAGCACAGGGGGTAGGCAGCCCCAGCATTTT.

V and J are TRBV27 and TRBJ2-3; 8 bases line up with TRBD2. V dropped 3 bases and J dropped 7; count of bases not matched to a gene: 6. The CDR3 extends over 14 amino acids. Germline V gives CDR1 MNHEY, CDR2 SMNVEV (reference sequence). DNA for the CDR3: TGTGCCAGCAGTTTCACGACTAGCGTTTATACGCAGTATTTT. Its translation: CASSFTTSVYTQYF.

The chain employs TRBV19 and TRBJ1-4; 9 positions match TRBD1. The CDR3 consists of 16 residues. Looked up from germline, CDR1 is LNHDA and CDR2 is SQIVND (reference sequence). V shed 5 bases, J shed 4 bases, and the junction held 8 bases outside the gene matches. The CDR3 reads CASSSPGQGDNEKLFF. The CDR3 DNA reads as TGTGCCAGTAGTTCACCGGGACAGGGAGATAATGAAAAACTGTTTTTT.

The CDR3 DNA is TGCGCCAGCAGCTTGGCGGCAGCTGCAACTAATGAAAAACTGTTTTTT. It codes for CASSLAAAATNEKLFF. This sequence joins TRBV5-1 and TRBJ1-4; no firm D call. This CDR3 region has 16 residues. Trimming pared 0 bases from V and 0 bases from J, leaving 9 bases between. CDR1 SGHRS and CDR2 YFSETQ come from the germline V gene.

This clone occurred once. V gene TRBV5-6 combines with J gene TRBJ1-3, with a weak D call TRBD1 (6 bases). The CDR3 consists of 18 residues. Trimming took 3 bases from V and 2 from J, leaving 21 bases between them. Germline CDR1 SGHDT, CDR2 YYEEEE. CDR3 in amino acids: CASSWRNYDRWAGNTIYF. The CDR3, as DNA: TGTGCCAGCAGCTGGAGAAACTACGACAGGTGGGCTGGAAACACCATATATTTT.

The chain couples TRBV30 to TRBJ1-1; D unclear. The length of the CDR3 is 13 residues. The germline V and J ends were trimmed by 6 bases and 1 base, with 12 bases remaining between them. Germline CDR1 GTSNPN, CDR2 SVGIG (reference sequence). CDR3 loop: CACSGGWNTEAFF. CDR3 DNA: TGTGCCTGTTCGGGAGGGTGGAACACTGAAGCTTTCTTT. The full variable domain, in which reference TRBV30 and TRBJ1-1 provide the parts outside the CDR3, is SQTIHQWPATLVQPVGSPLSLECTVEGTSNPNLYWYRQAAGRGLQLLFYSVGIGQISSEVPQNLSASRPQDRQFILSSKKLLLSDSGFYLCACSGGWNTEAFFGQGTRLTVV.

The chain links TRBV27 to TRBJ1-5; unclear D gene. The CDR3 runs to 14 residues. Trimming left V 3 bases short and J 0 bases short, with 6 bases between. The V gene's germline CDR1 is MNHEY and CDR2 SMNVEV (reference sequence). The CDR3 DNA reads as TGTGCCAGCAGTTTGGCTTATAGCAATCAGCCCCAGCATTTT. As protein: CASSLAYSNQPQHF.

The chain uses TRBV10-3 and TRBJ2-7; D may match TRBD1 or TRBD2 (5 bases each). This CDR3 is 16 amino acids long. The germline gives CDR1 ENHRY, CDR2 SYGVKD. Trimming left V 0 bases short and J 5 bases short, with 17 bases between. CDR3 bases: TGTGCCATCAGTGAGTCCAGGTGGCAGGGACGCAACGAGCAGTACTTC. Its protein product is CAISESRWQGRNEQYF.

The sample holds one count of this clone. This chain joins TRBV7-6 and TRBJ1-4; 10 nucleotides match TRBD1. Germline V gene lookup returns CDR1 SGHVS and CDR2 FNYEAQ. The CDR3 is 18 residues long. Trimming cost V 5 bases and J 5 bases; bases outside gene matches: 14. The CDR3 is CASSKTGGTAGRNEKLFF. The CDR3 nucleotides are TGTGCCAGCAGCAAGACAGGGGGCACCGCCGGACGGAATGAAAAACTGTTTTTT.

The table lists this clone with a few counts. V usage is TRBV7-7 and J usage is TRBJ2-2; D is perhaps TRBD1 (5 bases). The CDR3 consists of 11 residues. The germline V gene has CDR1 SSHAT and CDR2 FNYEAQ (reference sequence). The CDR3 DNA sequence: TGTGCTTTCAGGGAAGCCGGGGAGCTGTTTTTT. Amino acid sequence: CAFREAGELFF.